The 20 T cell receptor beta chains reported below all come from one sample, sequenced in a study of T-cell memory formation after mild COVID-19. TCRdb independently ran MiXCR on the 5' RACE reads; one entry per CDR3 protein. Among under 450,000 distinct CDR3 sequences listed, 14% were seen once. The sample consisted of PBMCs or a T cell subset sorted from them (not recorded which). These receptors all stem from a man aged 18 to 35 who had mild COVID-19 (a few samples of this study predate the infection). Cell type and time point are not known.

The table lists this clonotype with a few counts. The chain has TRBV10-1 and TRBJ2-5; TRBD1 is a possible D gene (5 bases). The CDR3 contains 15 residues. Germline V gene data show CDR1 as WNHNN and CDR2 as SYGVQD (reference sequence). V was cut by 2 bases and J by 2 bases, with 12 bases left in between. The CDR3 spells CASSEGQGAQETQYF. The DNA for the CDR3 is TGCGCCAGCAGTGAGGGACAAGGGGCTCAAGAGACCCAGTACTTC.

This clonotype was observed a few times. J is TRBJ2-2 and V is TRBV28, with 9 bases that match TRBD1. The CDR3 is 15 residues long. Germline V gene lookup returns CDR1 MDHEN and CDR2 SYDVKM. The V gene end was trimmed by 5 bases and the J gene end by 6 bases; junction bases not matched to a gene: 7. The CDR3 DNA reads as TGTGCCAGCAGTGTACAGGGGGCGGGTTCCGGGGAGCTGTTTTTT. Residues: CASSVQGAGSGELFF.

This chain connects TRBV7-2 to TRBJ1-1; 7 bases fit TRBD1. Germline CDR1 reads SGHTA; CDR2 reads FQGNSA. J gave up 0 bases and V 5 bases, and 15 bases lay outside the gene matches. The CDR3 is made up of 18 amino acids. The CDR3 reads CASSRTGAPRVMNTEAFF. The CDR3 DNA reads as TGTGCCAGCAGCCGTACAGGGGCCCCAAGAGTAATGAACACTGAAGCTTTCTTT.

This clonotype was detected many times. This chain joins TRBV25-1 and TRBJ2-3; D is unclear. V was pared by 4 bases and J by 0 bases, with 8 bases between. Germline assignment: CDR1 MGHDK and CDR2 SYGVNS. CDR3 size: 14 residues. DNA for the CDR3: TGTGCCAGCAGTGGCGGATTCAGCACAGATACGCAGTATTTT. Translated, it gives CASSGGFSTDTQYF.

This clonotype was seen a handful of times. The V call is TRBV5-6, the J call TRBJ2-7; D call uncertain. Germline CDR1 SGHDT, CDR2 YYEEEE. The V gene lost 0 bases and the J gene lost 0 bases, with 16 bases spanning the gap. This CDR3 is 17 amino acids long. In nucleotides, the CDR3 is TGTGCCAGCAGCTTGGATACAGCCAGGCAGAGCTCCTACGAGCAGTACTTC. Its protein product is CASSLDTARQSSYEQYF.

This clonotype was counted a few times. The rearrangement uses TRBV27 and TRBJ2-2, with 7 bases identical to TRBD2. The CDR3 has 18 amino acids. The J segment lost 0 bases and the V segment lost 4 bases, leaving 11 bases of the junction unmatched. CDR1 is MNHEY, CDR2 SMNVEV, per germline (reference sequence). The CDR3 loop is CASSSPPAGDPNTGELFF. The CDR3 region has the DNA TGTGCCAGCAGTTCGCCCCCCGCGGGGGACCCGAACACCGGGGAGCTGTTTTTT.

The J gene is TRBJ2-3, the V gene TRBV7-9; 8 positions agree with TRBD1. The germline V gene has CDR1 SEHNR and CDR2 FQNEAQ (reference sequence). The CDR3 is 16 amino acids. V lost 5 bases to trimming and J lost 1 base; unmatched junction nucleotides: 8. The DNA of the CDR3 is TGTGCCAGCAGCGCACGACAGGGGATCGGCACAGATACGCAGTATTTT. It specifies CASSARQGIGTDTQYF.

V and J are TRBV9 and TRBJ2-1; weak D call: TRBD2 (6 bases). Germline V lookup: CDR1 SGDLS, CDR2 YYNGEE. The ends were cut back, 0 bases at V and 3 bases at J, with 10 bases in the middle. CDR3 length: 15 amino acids. Here the CDR3 DNA reads TGTGCCAGCAGCGTAGTCGGGGGATTCTACAATGAGCAGTTCTTC. Translating gives CASSVVGGFYNEQFF.

The V call is TRBV2, the J call TRBJ2-7; 7 nucleotides line up with TRBD1. Germline CDR1 SNHLY, CDR2 FYNNEI. Trimming took 6 bases from V and 2 from J; bases not matched to a gene: 7. The CDR3 length is 14 residues. The CDR3 coding sequence is TGTGCCAGCAGCCCCCGGGACAGCCCCTACGAGCAGTACTTC. Its protein product is CASSPRDSPYEQYF.

The chain uses TRBV6-5 and TRBJ2-3, with 14 bases aligning to TRBD2. The length of the CDR3 is 17 residues. Germline trimming cut 3 bases from V and 6 bases from J; bases unmatched to any gene: 8. In germline, CDR1 is MNHEY, CDR2 SVGAGI. The CDR3 here is CASSYGLAGGLGDTQYF. DNA for the CDR3: TGTGCCAGCAGTTATGGACTAGCGGGGGGCCTTGGGGATACGCAGTATTTT.

The chain uses TRBV7-9 and TRBJ2-1, with a possible D match to TRBD2 (6 bases). Germline V CDR1 and CDR2: SEHNR, FQNEAQ (reference sequence). The ends were cut back, 0 bases at V and 3 bases at J, with 9 bases in the middle. CDR3 length equals 15 residues. DNA of the CDR3: TGTGCCAGCAGCTTAGCTACTAGCATCTACAATGAGCAGTTCTTC. Amino acids: CASSLATSIYNEQFF. The full variable domain, with the rest looked up from reference TRBV7-9 and TRBJ2-1, is DTGVSQNPRHKITKRGQNVTFRCDPISEHNRLYWYRQTLGQGPEFLTYFQNEAQLEKSRLLSDRFSAERPKGSFSTLEIQRTEQGDSAMYLCASSLATSIYNEQFFGPGTRLTVL.

This rearrangement joins TRBV5-6 to TRBJ2-3; D is tentatively TRBD1 or TRBD2 (5 bases each). Germline V gives CDR1 SGHDT, CDR2 YYEEEE. This CDR3 has 14 residues. The CDR3 DNA reads TGTGCAACCACACTAGACAGACTCACAGATACGCAGTATTTT. This encodes CATTLDRLTDTQYF.

This clonotype was detected a few times. This chain joins TRBV27 and TRBJ2-1; D is perhaps TRBD1 (6 bases). Germline V gene sequence: CDR1 MNHEY, CDR2 SMNVEV (reference sequence). V gave up 5 bases and J gave up 4 bases, with 12 bases separating them. The CDR3 is 14 amino acids. CDR3 amino acids: CASSIGQRYNEQFF. The CDR3 DNA is TGTGCCAGCAGTATCGGACAGAGGTACAATGAGCAGTTCTTC.

This clonotype has ten or more counts. The chain couples TRBV5-4 to TRBJ2-3, with D possibly being TRBD1 or TRBD2 (5 bases each). Germline V gives CDR1 SGHNT, CDR2 YYREEE (reference sequence). The CDR3 loop spans 14 amino acids. V lost 3 bases, J lost 4 bases, and 12 bases lay in between. DNA for the CDR3: TGTGCCAGCAGCTCTTGGGACCACGCAGATACGCAGTATTTT. This gives the protein CASSSWDHADTQYF.

This clonotype was detected ten times or more. The V gene is TRBV7-3, the J gene TRBJ2-1; 11 bases align to TRBD2. Germline loops: CDR1 SGHTA, CDR2 FQGTGA. CDR3 length: 13 amino acids. The V and J ends lost 9 bases and 7 bases, in that order; junction bases with no gene match: 5. The CDR3 DNA is TGTGCCAGTAGCGGGGGGGCCCGGAATGAGCAGTTCTTC. Translation: CASSGGARNEQFF.

The V call is TRBV23-1, the J call TRBJ1-2; no firm D call. TRBV23-1 is an ORF, with its function uncertain. The CDR3 extends over 17 amino acids. V lost 4 bases and J lost 2, with 20 bases in between. The CDR3 is CASSPTRRDGSNYGYTF. The CDR3 nucleotides are TGCGCCAGCAGTCCAACCAGGCGGGATGGGTCCAACTATGGCTACACCTTC.

This clonotype has a count of ten or more. The V gene is TRBV5-1, the J gene TRBJ2-1; D is perhaps TRBD2 (5 bases). From germline, CDR1 is SGHRS and CDR2 YFSETQ. The CDR3 contains 15 residues. Trimming cost V 4 bases and J 0 bases, with 11 bases left between them. CDR3: CASSRAVLSYNEQFF. As DNA, the CDR3 is TGCGCCAGCAGCAGAGCGGTTCTCTCCTACAATGAGCAGTTCTTC.

The chain links TRBV24-1 to TRBJ1-2, with D tentatively TRBD1 (5 bases). CDR1 is KGHDR, CDR2 SFDVKD, per germline. This CDR3 region has 13 residues. The ends were cut back, 6 bases at V and 2 bases at J, with 9 bases in the middle. The chain's CDR3 is CATSRGTNYGYTF. CDR3 DNA: TGTGCCACCAGTCGGGGGACGAACTATGGCTACACCTTC.

This sequence joins TRBV2 and TRBJ2-1; D is tentatively TRBD1 or TRBD2 (5 bases each). The CDR3 has 15 amino acids. Germline V gives CDR1 SNHLY, CDR2 FYNNEI. Trimming shortened V by 10 bases and J by 0 bases, and 16 bases separated the two germline ends. CDR3 in DNA: TGTGCCACCTCGGGGCGCCTGAGCTCCTACAATGAGCAGTTCTTC. It translates to CATSGRLSSYNEQFF.

This clonotype was observed a few times. The CDR3 loop reads CSVASGGRLESAQYF. The CDR3 DNA is TGCAGCGTGGCTAGCGGGGGCCGACTCGAGTCTGCGCAGTATTTT. J is TRBJ2-3 and V is TRBV29-1, with 10 nucleotides matching TRBD2. This CDR3 has 15 residues. CDR1 is SQVTM, CDR2 ANQGSEA, per germline. The J segment lost 10 bases and the V segment lost 6 bases, leaving 16 bases of the junction unmatched.